The next 26 T cell receptor beta chains were all read from a single sample in a study of T cell repertoires in cytomegalovirus infection. Via MiXCR, TCRdb re-called the reads, giving one row per CDR3 protein. Here the sample spans more than 500,000 distinct CDR3 sequences, about 15% being singletons. Material for sequencing was CD8+ T cells from PBMCs. Receptors were obtained from a human donor in good health (CMV status not recorded). Some clones in this sample may be carry-over from other donors' samples.

The V call is TRBV20-1, the J call TRBJ2-2, with 9 bases aligning to TRBD2. Germline V gene sequence: CDR1 DFQATT, CDR2 SNEGSKA (reference sequence). This CDR3 is built from 15 residues. J was trimmed by 1 base and V by 7 bases; bases with no gene match: 7. Written as DNA, the CDR3 is TGCAGTGTTATCCCAGCGGGAGGGAACACCGGGGAGCTGTTTTTT. This encodes CSVIPAGGNTGELFF.

This clonotype was detected a few times. This chain joins TRBV20-1 and TRBJ2-7, with D tentatively TRBD1 (6 bases). V was clipped by 5 bases and J by 0 bases, with 17 bases between them. Germline V gene sequence: CDR1 DFQATT, CDR2 SNEGSKA (reference sequence). The CDR3 is 15 residues long. CDR3 in DNA: TGCAGTGCTCCAACTCCTCGGACAGACTCCTACGAGCAGTACTTC. It yields the protein CSAPTPRTDSYEQYF.

The sample holds a few counts of this clonotype. The V call is TRBV14, the J call TRBJ1-1, with D tentatively TRBD1 (5 bases). The CDR3 extends over 12 amino acids. In germline, CDR1 is SGHDN, CDR2 FVKESK. Trimming pared 4 bases from V and 8 bases from J, leaving 11 bases between. The CDR3 protein is CASSPGTLEAFF. The CDR3, as DNA: TGTGCCAGCAGCCCAGGGACCCTAGAAGCTTTCTTT.

Many counts were recorded for this clonotype. The chain recombines TRBV7-8 with TRBJ2-1; 7 bases agree with TRBD2. The J segment lost 3 bases and the V segment lost 7 bases, leaving 6 bases of the junction unmatched. The CDR3 is 14 residues long. Germline CDR1 is SGHVS and CDR2 is FQNEAQ. The CDR3 region has the DNA TGTGCCAGCAAGTGGCAGCGGGGCTACAATGAGCAGTTCTTC. Translating it yields CASKWQRGYNEQFF.

V usage is TRBV20-1 and J usage is TRBJ2-7; 7 bases are a match to TRBD1. The J segment lost 5 bases and the V segment lost 6 bases, leaving 7 bases of the junction unmatched. The CDR3 is made up of 12 amino acids. Germline V CDR1 and CDR2: DFQATT, SNEGSKA (reference sequence). CDR3 DNA sequence: TGCAGTGCAGAAGACAGGGAAGACGAGCAGTACTTC. It yields the protein CSAEDREDEQYF.

This clonotype has at least ten counts. The chain carries TRBV7-6 and TRBJ1-1; D possibly corresponds to TRBD1 (6 bases). V lost 4 bases and J 3 bases, leaving 21 bases between the germline ends. The CDR3 covers 17 residues. Germline V CDR1 and CDR2: SGHVS, FNYEAQ. Written as DNA, the CDR3 is TGTGCCAGCAGCTCCAACCGGGACACCCAGGCGGACACTGAAGCTTTCTTT. Its translation is CASSSNRDTQADTEAFF.

This clonotype came up many times. This sequence joins TRBV7-9 and TRBJ1-6, with TRBD1 as a possible D gene (6 bases). Trimming shortened V by 5 bases and J by 5 bases, and 13 bases separated the two germline ends. This CDR3 contains 15 residues. Germline CDR1 reads SEHNR; CDR2 reads FQNEAQ (reference sequence). This CDR3 is CASSPPGHNNSPLHF. The CDR3 DNA reads as TGTGCCAGCAGCCCACCGGGACACAATAATTCACCCCTCCACTTT.

The V and J genes are TRBV9 and TRBJ2-2; TRBD2 aligns across 13 bases. This CDR3 contains 17 residues. CDR1 is SGDLS and CDR2 is YYNGEE in the germline V gene. Trimming cost V 4 bases and J 1 base; bases outside gene matches: 4. This CDR3 reads CASSSGLAGENTGELFF. For the CDR3, the DNA is TGTGCCAGCAGCTCTGGACTAGCGGGGGAGAACACCGGGGAGCTGTTTTTT.

This clonotype turned up a few times. V is TRBV19 and J is TRBJ1-2; possible D gene TRBD1, 5 bases. Trimming removed 8 bases from V and 4 bases from J, with 11 bases in between. Germline lookup yields CDR1 LNHDA and CDR2 SQIVND (reference sequence). The CDR3 is made up of 12 amino acids. CDR3 region: CASLRQSYGYTF. The DNA for the CDR3 is TGTGCCAGTCTCCGACAGTCCTATGGCTACACCTTC.

This clonotype has only a few counts. This CDR3 is CASSEGVWQTYNEQFF. CDR3 sequence (DNA): TGTGCCAGCAGTGAAGGGGTCTGGCAGACCTACAATGAGCAGTTCTTC. The chain couples TRBV6-1 to TRBJ2-1; D gene uncertain. Trimming cost V 1 base and J 2 bases, with 12 bases left between them. From germline, CDR1 is MNHNS and CDR2 SASEGT. This CDR3 has 16 residues.

The V and J genes are TRBV15 and TRBJ1-1; no clear D gene. Germline V gene data show CDR1 as LNHNV and CDR2 as YYDKDF (reference sequence). CDR3 length equals 14 residues. The ends were cut back, 5 bases at V and 0 bases at J, with 10 bases in the middle. In nucleotides, the CDR3 is TGTGCCACCAGCGGATACAGAATGAACACTGAAGCTTTCTTT. This gives the protein CATSGYRMNTEAFF.

This clonotype was seen a handful of times. The rearrangement joins TRBV6-5 to TRBJ1-1; 7 bases agree with TRBD1. The CDR3 is 16 residues long. V dropped 1 base and J dropped 4; count of bases not matched to a gene: 9. CDR1 and CDR2 from the germline V gene are MNHEY and SVGAGI. This CDR3 reads CASSYLGQGGGTEAFF. The CDR3 nucleotides read TGTGCCAGCAGTTACTTGGGGCAGGGGGGAGGCACTGAAGCTTTCTTT.

This clonotype was counted ten times or more. The CDR3 coding sequence is TGTGCCAGCGCCAAGTTCTCGGAGAATGAAAAACTGTTTTTT. It encodes CASAKFSENEKLFF. This chain joins TRBV5-4 and TRBJ1-4; D ambiguous. Germline CDR1 SGHNT, CDR2 YYREEE (reference sequence). Trimming took off 7 bases at V and 5 bases at J, with 15 bases between the two ends. The CDR3 is 14 amino acids. The variable domain in full, completed from reference TRBV5-4 and TRBJ1-4, reads ETGVTQSPTHLIKTRGQQVTLRCSSQSGHNTVSWYQQALGQGPQFIFQYYREEENGRGNFPPRFSGLQFPNYSSELNVNALELDDSALYLCASAKFSENEKLFFGSGTQLSVL.

In this sample, this clonotype turned up many times. The rearrangement links TRBV12-5 to TRBJ2-1; 7 positions agree with TRBD1. The J segment lost 7 bases and the V segment lost 5 bases, leaving 11 bases of the junction unmatched. Germline CDR1 LGHNT, CDR2 FRNRAP. The CDR3 spans 15 residues. The DNA for the CDR3 is TGTGCTAGTGGTGCAACAGGGGAAAGTTGGAATGAGCAGTTCTTC. It is translated as CASGATGESWNEQFF.

This clonotype was seen at least ten times. The chain employs TRBV7-9 and TRBJ2-7; D uncertain. Germline assignment: CDR1 SEHNR and CDR2 FQNEAQ (reference sequence). The CDR3 extends over 14 amino acids. V lost 1 base and J 2 bases, leaving 9 bases between the germline ends. The CDR3 DNA is TGTGCCAGCAGCTTAGGTGACTCGCCCTACGAGCAGTACTTC. Protein product: CASSLGDSPYEQYF.

The J gene is TRBJ2-3, the V gene TRBV7-3, with a tentative D call TRBD2 (6 bases). This CDR3 has 16 residues. Trimming pared 4 bases from V and 0 bases from J, leaving 14 bases between. Germline CDR1 SGHTA, CDR2 FQGTGA. CDR3 DNA sequence: TGTGCCAGCAGCTGGGGGACTCCTCTAAGCACAGATACGCAGTATTTT. Translated: CASSWGTPLSTDTQYF.

This clonotype was recorded many times. J is TRBJ1-5 and V is TRBV12-3 or TRBV12-4, with 8 bases identical to TRBD1. V lost 6 bases to trimming and J lost 5 bases; unmatched junction nucleotides: 9. The CDR3 runs to 15 residues. CDR3 region: CASSPLRGQDQPQHF. CDR3 nucleotide sequence: TGTGCCAGCAGCCCGCTCAGGGGGCAGGATCAGCCCCAGCATTTT.

This clonotype was detected ten times or more. This rearrangement joins TRBV7-3 to TRBJ2-7; TRBD2 is a possible D gene (5 bases). Germline values: CDR1 SGHTA, CDR2 FQGTGA. The CDR3 sequence is 14 residues long. The V end was cut by 0 bases, the J end by 1 base, with 7 bases between. This CDR3 reads CASSLTGDSYEQYF. In nucleotides, the CDR3 is TGTGCCAGCAGCTTAACCGGGGATTCCTACGAGCAGTACTTC.

Of note for this clonotype: A read error may explain this, as a much larger clone is one base away. V is TRBV10-3 and J is TRBJ2-2; D remains ambiguous. Germline CDR1 reads ENHRY; CDR2 reads SYGVKD. This CDR3 comprises 16 residues. This chain's CDR3 is CAISALEGSKTGELFF. Here the CDR3 DNA reads TGTGCCATCAGTGCTCTCGAAGGATCGAAAACCGGGGAGCTGTTTTTT.

The rearrangement uses TRBV11-2 and TRBJ2-3; D perhaps matches TRBD2 (6 bases). Trimming shortened V by 0 bases and J by 3 bases, and 13 bases separated the two germline ends. Germline-derived CDR1 and CDR2 are SGHAT and FQNNGV. This CDR3 is 16 amino acids long. CDR3 amino acids: CASSLEFRAGTDTQYF. CDR3 coding DNA: TGTGCCAGCAGCTTAGAATTCAGGGCGGGAACAGATACGCAGTATTTT.

This chain joins TRBV6-6 and TRBJ2-3; D remains ambiguous. Germline CDR1 and CDR2: MNHNY and SVGAGI (reference sequence). The CDR3 extends over 16 amino acids. Trimming stripped 0 bases from V and 7 bases from J, with 17 bases between. The CDR3: CASSYSSHLPQNTQYF. The CDR3 DNA reads as TGTGCCAGCAGTTACTCGTCCCATCTACCACAAAATACGCAGTATTTT.

This clonotype came up many times. CDR3 DNA sequence: TGTGCCAGCAGCCAAGACAACTCCTACGAGCAGTACTTC. Residues: CASSQDNSYEQYF. The chain couples TRBV4-2 to TRBJ2-7; D is unclear. The CDR3 runs 13 residues. The germline V and J ends were trimmed by 0 bases and 0 bases, with 3 bases remaining between them. Germline assignment: CDR1 LGHNA and CDR2 YNFKEQ.

The chain couples TRBV19 to TRBJ2-5, with 7 bases identical to TRBD1. V shed 8 bases, J shed 4 bases, and the junction held 7 bases outside the gene matches. Per the germline V gene, CDR1 is LNHDA and CDR2 is SQIVND (reference sequence). The CDR3 spans 13 residues. The CDR3 DNA reads TGTGCCAGTGCTGACAGGGAGAGAGAGACCCAGTACTTC. Encoded protein: CASADRERETQYF.

This chain uses TRBV6-1 with TRBJ2-5, with D maybe TRBD2 (6 bases). V lost 5 bases and J 1 base, leaving 14 bases between the germline ends. Germline CDR1 MNHNS, CDR2 SASEGT. The CDR3 loop spans 15 amino acids. This CDR3 is CASSFYLGSQETQYF. CDR3 DNA sequence: TGTGCCAGCAGTTTTTACCTCGGGAGCCAAGAGACCCAGTACTTC.

This clonotype was observed a few times. This rearrangement joins TRBV5-6 to TRBJ2-1; 9 bases fit TRBD2. The CDR3 is made up of 15 amino acids. Germline V lookup: CDR1 SGHDT, CDR2 YYEEEE. The J segment lost 8 bases and the V segment lost 0 bases, leaving 6 bases of the junction unmatched. CDR3: CASSLVDSGGYEQFF. CDR3 DNA: TGTGCCAGCAGCTTGGTGGATAGCGGGGGTTATGAGCAGTTCTTC.

There are many counts of this clonotype. The chain combines TRBV28 with TRBJ2-7; D is uncertain. The CDR3 extends over 11 amino acids. V was shortened by 6 bases and J by 3 bases, with 6 bases between the two germline ends. The V gene's germline CDR1 is MDHEN and CDR2 SYDVKM. The DNA for the CDR3 is TGTGCCAGCAGGGTAAACTACGAGCAGTACTTC. Residues: CASRVNYEQYF.